The clone carrying this T cell receptor beta chain was recorded a few times. Its antigen is undetermined. TCRB libraries came from RNA via three nested multiplex PCR rounds. TCRdb passed the multiplex PCR reads through MiXCR, listing each CDR3 protein once. The repertoire has over 10,000 distinct CDR3 sequences, 65% to 70% of them found once; the top ten carry 29%. This sample stems from a study of tumor-infiltrating lymphocytes in glioblastoma multiforme. Study-wide points: The T cells in this sample were not sorted into functional subsets.

The V gene lost 5 bases and the J gene lost 4 bases, with 11 bases spanning the gap. The CDR3 has 13 residues. Sequenced sample: brain tumor tissue. The chain recombines TRBV12-3 or TRBV12-4 with TRBJ2-5; D might be TRBD2 (6 bases). This receptor was obtained from a male donor with glioblastoma. The DNA of the CDR3 is TGTGCCAGCAGTCTGGGACTTTTAGAGACCCAGTACTTC. This gives the protein CASSLGLLETQYF.